Following are 28 T cell receptor beta chains from one sample sequenced in a study of blood T cells in healthy people across ages. Alongside a J-beta primer mix, a sample-barcoded 5' primer served in a second PCR lasting 7 to 11 cycles. TCRdb re-analysed the 5' RACE reads in MiXCR, keeping a single row per CDR3 protein. The sample shows about 620,000 distinct CDR3 sequences, around 20% of them seen only once. The specimen was blood. The receptors originated from a man between 65 and 85 years old in good health.

This sequence joins TRBV9 and TRBJ2-7; 10 bases match TRBD1. V gave up 4 bases and J gave up 7 bases; unmatched junction bases: 8. Per the germline V gene, CDR1 is SGDLS and CDR2 is YYNGEE. The CDR3 is made up of 14 amino acids. This CDR3 reads CASSPGTGDEEQYF. Here the CDR3 DNA reads TGTGCCAGCAGCCCGGGGACAGGGGATGAAGAGCAGTACTTC.

In its sample, this clonotype was seen a few times. The genes are TRBV20-1 and TRBJ2-5; 7 bases fit TRBD1. Germline-derived CDR1 and CDR2 are DFQATT and SNEGSKA (reference sequence). Trimming cost V 6 bases and J 3 bases; bases outside gene matches: 7. The CDR3 sequence is 13 residues long. The CDR3 region is CSAATGSEETQYF. CDR3 DNA sequence: TGCAGTGCCGCGACAGGGTCGGAAGAGACCCAGTACTTC.

This clonotype has just a few counts. This chain joins TRBV9 and TRBJ1-2; D may be TRBD1 (5 bases). Trimming removed 2 bases from V and 4 bases from J, with 12 bases in between. The CDR3 runs 14 residues. Germline CDR1 SGDLS, CDR2 YYNGEE. The CDR3 here is CASSVLERGYGYTF. The CDR3 DNA sequence: TGTGCCAGCAGCGTGTTAGAAAGGGGCTATGGCTACACCTTC. The full variable domain, rest sourced from reference TRBV9 and TRBJ1-2, is DSGVTQTPKHLITATGQRVTLRCSPRSGDLSVYWYQQSLDQGLQFLIQYYNGEERAKGNILERFSAQQFPDLHSELNLSSLELGDSALYFCASSVLERGYGYTFGSGTRLTVV.

The chain is built from TRBV7-2 and TRBJ2-1, with D perhaps TRBD2 (5 bases). The CDR3 is 15 residues long. V was shortened by 1 base and J by 3 bases, with 10 bases between the two germline ends. CDR1 and CDR2 (germline): SGHTA, FQGNSA. This CDR3 is CASSLVGSDYNEQFF. The CDR3, as DNA: TGTGCCAGCAGCTTAGTCGGTAGCGACTACAATGAGCAGTTCTTC.

Only a few counts were recorded for this clonotype. The J gene is TRBJ2-7, the V gene TRBV7-9; D is unclear. The V gene's germline CDR1 is SEHNR and CDR2 FQNEAQ (reference sequence). The CDR3 consists of 12 residues. V was clipped by 5 bases and J by 6 bases, with 11 bases between them. CDR3 protein: CASSPRQLEQYF. In DNA, the CDR3 is TGTGCCAGCAGCCCCAGGCAGCTCGAGCAGTACTTC.

The chain employs TRBV30 and TRBJ2-3; no clear D. Germline loops: CDR1 GTSNPN, CDR2 SVGIG (reference sequence). The CDR3 has 13 residues. V lost 0 bases, J lost 0 bases, and 4 bases lay in between. The CDR3 reads CAWSVDSTDTQYF. The CDR3 DNA reads as TGTGCCTGGAGTGTTGACAGCACAGATACGCAGTATTTT.

There are many counts of this clonotype. The chain couples TRBV27 to TRBJ1-5; D perhaps matches TRBD1 (5 bases). V was trimmed by 7 bases and J by 1 base, leaving 20 bases between them. Germline values: CDR1 MNHEY, CDR2 SMNVEV (reference sequence). The CDR3 consists of 17 residues. CDR3 in amino acids: CASTSPPGRLSNQPQHF. CDR3 bases: TGTGCCAGCACCTCCCCGCCAGGGCGCTTGAGCAATCAGCCCCAGCATTTT.

The chain carries TRBV24-1 and TRBJ1-5, with a tentative D call TRBD1 (5 bases). The CDR3 contains 12 residues. CDR1 is KGHDR and CDR2 is SFDVKD in the germline V gene. The ends were cut back, 3 bases at V and 6 bases at J, with 5 bases in the middle. The CDR3 spells CATSDQGQPQHF. In DNA form, the CDR3 reads TGTGCCACCAGTGATCAGGGTCAGCCCCAGCATTTT.

The table lists this clonotype with many counts. The V gene is TRBV3-1, the J gene TRBJ1-6; D is unresolved. V gave up 0 bases and J gave up 4 bases, with 16 bases separating them. Germline CDR1 is LGHDT and CDR2 is YNNKEL (reference sequence). The CDR3 consists of 18 residues. The CDR3 reads CASSQEEDGMGYNSPLHF. As DNA, the CDR3 is TGTGCCAGCAGCCAAGAGGAGGACGGGATGGGGTATAATTCACCCCTCCACTTT.

As regards this clonotype: This sequence may be a read error, since a much larger clone differs from it by one base. This chain connects TRBV28 to TRBJ2-5; 8 nucleotides line up with TRBD1. The CDR3 has 13 amino acids. Germline lookup yields CDR1 MDHEN and CDR2 SYDVKM. V dropped 7 bases and J dropped 5; count of bases not matched to a gene: 6. DNA for the CDR3: TGTGCCAGCACCACCAGGGGGCACGAGACCCAGTACTTC. Its translation is CASTTRGHETQYF.

The J gene is TRBJ2-1, the V gene TRBV24-1, with 9 nucleotides matching TRBD1. Trimming cost V 4 bases and J 7 bases; bases outside gene matches: 10. Germline V gene sequence: CDR1 KGHDR, CDR2 SFDVKD. This CDR3 comprises 16 residues. In nucleotides, the CDR3 is TGTGCCACCAGTGACCAAACAGGGGACAGGGTGAATGAGCAGTTCTTC. Translating it yields CATSDQTGDRVNEQFF.

This clonotype appeared a few times. The chain couples TRBV4-3 to TRBJ1-6; unclear D gene. Germline-derived CDR1 and CDR2 are LGHNA and YSLEER. The CDR3 is 15 amino acids. Trimming cost V 0 bases and J 7 bases, with 10 bases left between them. In DNA form, the CDR3 reads TGCGCCAGCAGCCAAGATTCCCAGCGGAATTCACCCCTCCACTTT. This sequence encodes CASSQDSQRNSPLHF.

In DNA, the CDR3 is TGTGCCTGGAGTAGGTTGGTCCAAGAGACCCAGTACTTC. Residues: CAWSRLVQETQYF. The chain combines TRBV30 with TRBJ2-5; D is uncertain. V was clipped by 2 bases and J by 1 base, with 8 bases between them. Germline V gene lookup returns CDR1 GTSNPN and CDR2 SVGIG (reference sequence). There are 13 residues in the CDR3.

This clonotype turned up a few times. The chain links TRBV6-6 to TRBJ2-5; D unclear. CDR1 MNHNY and CDR2 SVGAGI come from the germline V gene (reference sequence). This CDR3 is built from 15 residues. V was trimmed by 2 bases and J by 1 base, leaving 11 bases between them. The chain's CDR3 is CASSYPQRAQETQYF. CDR3 DNA: TGTGCCAGCAGTTACCCCCAAAGGGCCCAAGAGACCCAGTACTTC.

The chain joins TRBV11-2 to TRBJ2-5; D is undetermined. With the DNA end fitting TRBJ2-7 better, the J assignment may be wrong. The CDR3 runs 17 residues. CDR1 is SGHAT and CDR2 is FQNNGV in the germline V gene. CDR3 bases: TGTGCCAGCAGCTTAGTTTACTCGGCAACTCTCAGCTACGAGCAGTACTTC. Translation: CASSLVYSATLSYEQYF.

The chain recombines TRBV19 with TRBJ1-1; D not certain. The length of the CDR3 is 14 residues. Germline lookup yields CDR1 LNHDA and CDR2 SQIVND (reference sequence). V lost 5 bases and J 4 bases, leaving 14 bases between the germline ends. Here the CDR3 DNA reads TGTGCCAGTAGTGTTGAAGGGCTGGGCACTGAAGCTTTCTTT. Translation gives CASSVEGLGTEAFF.

J is TRBJ1-2 and V is TRBV5-1; 7 positions agree with TRBD1. The CDR3 loop spans 14 amino acids. J gave up 8 bases and V 4 bases, and 11 bases lay outside the gene matches. Germline assignment: CDR1 SGHRS and CDR2 YFSETQ. CDR3 protein: CASSPSGAGGGYTF. The CDR3 region has the DNA TGCGCCAGCAGCCCGTCCGGGGCAGGGGGAGGCTACACCTTC.

The chain is built from TRBV20-1 and TRBJ1-2; D unclear. The V end lost 0 bases, the J end lost 6 bases, and 5 bases lay between the germline ends. This CDR3 is built from 11 residues. Germline V gives CDR1 DFQATT, CDR2 SNEGSKA (reference sequence). CDR3 sequence reads: CSARDRNGYTF. The CDR3 region has the DNA TGCAGTGCTAGAGATCGGAATGGCTACACCTTC.

This clonotype showed up just a few times. The chain links TRBV23-1 to TRBJ2-5; D is possibly TRBD1 (6 bases). TRBV23-1 carries the ORF label, with uncertain function. Trimming took off 6 bases at V and 0 bases at J, with 14 bases between the two ends. The CDR3 extends over 15 amino acids. CDR3 residues: CASRGTRENQETQYF. CDR3 in DNA: TGCGCCAGCAGGGGGACAAGGGAAAACCAAGAGACCCAGTACTTC.

In its sample, this clonotype was seen a few times. The chain has TRBV6-1 and TRBJ1-2, with a weak D call TRBD1 (6 bases). The CDR3 spans 15 residues. CDR1 is MNHNS and CDR2 is SASEGT in the germline V gene. Trimming took 6 bases from V and 2 from J, leaving 16 bases between them. CDR3 protein: CASRRTGNANYGYTF. For the CDR3, the DNA is TGTGCCAGCAGGAGAACAGGGAATGCCAACTATGGCTACACCTTC.

This clonotype was seen a handful of times. The V and J genes are TRBV15 and TRBJ2-5, with 7 positions matching TRBD1. Trimming at V came to 4 bases and at J to 5 bases, leaving 10 bases not matched to a gene. CDR3 length: 15 residues. The germline CDR1 and CDR2 sequences are LNHNV and YYDKDF (reference sequence). The DNA of the CDR3 is TGTGCCACCAGCAAAGAACAGGGGTTTGGGGAGACCCAGTACTTC. Translating it yields CATSKEQGFGETQYF.

The CDR3 loop is CASSSLAGGLQETQYF. The CDR3 nucleotides read TGTGCCAGCAGCTCCCTAGCGGGGGGCCTTCAAGAGACCCAGTACTTC. The chain recombines TRBV7-9 with TRBJ2-5, with 11 bases lining up with TRBD2. Looked up from germline, CDR1 is SEHNR and CDR2 is FQNEAQ (reference sequence). Unmatched junction bases numbered 6, after V lost 4 bases and J lost 2 bases. The CDR3 loop spans 16 amino acids.

There are a few counts of this clonotype. The genes are TRBV9 and TRBJ2-1; possibly TRBD2 for D (6 bases). CDR3 size: 16 residues. Trimming cost V 0 bases and J 4 bases, with 14 bases left between them. Germline CDR1 SGDLS, CDR2 YYNGEE. This CDR3 is CASSVARASAYNEQFF. The CDR3 DNA sequence: TGTGCCAGCAGCGTAGCCCGGGCTAGCGCTTACAATGAGCAGTTCTTC.

In its sample, this clonotype was seen many times. This sequence joins TRBV7-8 and TRBJ1-2; weak D call: TRBD1 (6 bases). The CDR3 totals 13 residues. From germline, CDR1 is SGHVS and CDR2 FQNEAQ. V lost 5 bases to trimming and J lost 3 bases, with 10 bases between them. CDR3 sequence (DNA): TGTGCCAGCAGCCCACAGGGATACTATGGCTACACCTTC. The encoded protein is CASSPQGYYGYTF.

The V gene is TRBV15, the J gene TRBJ2-1; TRBD2 matches at 10 bases. After removal of 0 bases from V and 10 bases from J, the junction contained 6 bases not matched to a gene. CDR3 length: 15 residues. Germline V gene sequence: CDR1 LNHNV, CDR2 YYDKDF (reference sequence). Here the CDR3 reads CATSRDSLAGEEQFF. CDR3 nucleotides: TGTGCCACCAGCAGAGATTCGCTAGCGGGAGAAGAGCAGTTCTTC. The complete variable domain, with remaining parts taken from reference TRBV15 and TRBJ2-1, reads DAMVIQNPRYQVTQFGKPVTLSCSQTLNHNVMYWYQQKSSQAPKLLFHYYDKDFNNEADTPDNFQSRRPNTSFCFLDIRSPGLGDTAMYLCATSRDSLAGEEQFFGPGTRLTVL.

A few counts support this clonotype. The V gene is TRBV7-3, the J gene TRBJ2-1; 10 bases line up with TRBD2. The V and J ends lost 1 base and 8 bases, in that order; junction bases with no gene match: 5. Germline lookup yields CDR1 SGHTA and CDR2 FQGTGA. The CDR3 loop spans 15 amino acids. The CDR3 DNA follows: TGTGCCAGCAGCTTAATGGCTAGCGGGAGCGATGAGCAGTTCTTC. It encodes CASSLMASGSDEQFF.

A few counts support this clonotype. V is TRBV2 and J is TRBJ2-1, with D perhaps being TRBD1 or TRBD2 (5 bases each). The CDR3 has 15 amino acids. Per germline, CDR1 SNHLY and CDR2 FYNNEI. V lost 4 bases, J lost 1 base, and 11 bases lay in between. This CDR3 reads CASSAEGESYNEQFF. The CDR3 coding sequence is TGTGCCAGCAGTGCGGAAGGGGAGTCCTACAATGAGCAGTTCTTC.

The J gene is TRBJ2-5, the V gene TRBV20-1; D is unresolved. Trimming took 2 bases from V and 5 from J, leaving 24 bases between them. Germline values: CDR1 DFQATT, CDR2 SNEGSKA (reference sequence). CDR3 size: 17 residues. Written as DNA, the CDR3 is TGCAGTGCTAGACTTCTCACCCGCGTCCATACAAAGGAGACCCAGTACTTC. Residues: CSARLLTRVHTKETQYF.